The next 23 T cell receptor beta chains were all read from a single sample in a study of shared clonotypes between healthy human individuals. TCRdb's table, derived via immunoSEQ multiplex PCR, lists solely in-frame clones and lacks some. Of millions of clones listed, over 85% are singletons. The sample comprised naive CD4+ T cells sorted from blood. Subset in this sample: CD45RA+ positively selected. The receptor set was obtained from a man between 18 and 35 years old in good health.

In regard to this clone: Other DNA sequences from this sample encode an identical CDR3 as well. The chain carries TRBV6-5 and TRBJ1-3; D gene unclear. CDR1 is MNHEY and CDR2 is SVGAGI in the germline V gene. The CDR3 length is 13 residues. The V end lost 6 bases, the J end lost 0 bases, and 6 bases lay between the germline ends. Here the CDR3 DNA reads TGTGCCAGCAGCTCGCCCTCTGGAAACACCATATATTTT. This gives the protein CASSSPSGNTIYF.

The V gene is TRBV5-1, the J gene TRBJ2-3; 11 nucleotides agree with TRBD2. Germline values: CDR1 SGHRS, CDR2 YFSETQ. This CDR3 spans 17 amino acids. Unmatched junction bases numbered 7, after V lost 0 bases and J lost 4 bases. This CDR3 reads CASSLASPGLAADTQYF. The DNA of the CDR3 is TGCGCCAGCAGCTTGGCCAGCCCGGGACTAGCGGCAGATACGCAGTATTTT.

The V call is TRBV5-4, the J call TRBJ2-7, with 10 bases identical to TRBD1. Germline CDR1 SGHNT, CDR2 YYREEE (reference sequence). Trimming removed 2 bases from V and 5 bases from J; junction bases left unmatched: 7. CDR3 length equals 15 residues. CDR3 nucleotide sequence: TGTGCCAGCAGCTTTCCGGGACAGGGGCTCAACGAGCAGTACTTC. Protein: CASSFPGQGLNEQYF.

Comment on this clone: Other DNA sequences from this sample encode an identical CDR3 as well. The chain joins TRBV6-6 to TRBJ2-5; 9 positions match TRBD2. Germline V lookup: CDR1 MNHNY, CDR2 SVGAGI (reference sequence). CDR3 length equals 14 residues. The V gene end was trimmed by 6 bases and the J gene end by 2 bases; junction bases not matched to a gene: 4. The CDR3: CASSYSGSQETQYF. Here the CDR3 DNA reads TGTGCCAGCAGCTATAGCGGGAGTCAAGAGACCCAGTACTTC.

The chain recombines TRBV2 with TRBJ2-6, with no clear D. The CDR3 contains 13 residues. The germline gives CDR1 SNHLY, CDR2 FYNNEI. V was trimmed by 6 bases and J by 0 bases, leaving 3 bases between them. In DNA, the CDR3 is TGTGCCAGCAGAACCTCTGGGGCCAACGTCCTGACTTTC. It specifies CASRTSGANVLTF.

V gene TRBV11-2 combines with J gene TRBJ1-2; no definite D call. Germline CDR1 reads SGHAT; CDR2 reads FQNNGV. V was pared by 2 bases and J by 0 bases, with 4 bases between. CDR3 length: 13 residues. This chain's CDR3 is CASSLQANYGYTF. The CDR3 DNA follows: TGTGCCAGCAGCTTACAAGCTAACTATGGCTACACCTTC.

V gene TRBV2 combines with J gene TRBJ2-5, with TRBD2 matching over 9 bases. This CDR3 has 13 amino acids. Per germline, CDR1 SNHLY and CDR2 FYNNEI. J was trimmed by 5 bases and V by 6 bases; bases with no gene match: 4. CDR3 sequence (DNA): TGTGCCAGCAGGTTAGCGGGGGTGGAGACCCAGTACTTC. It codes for CASRLAGVETQYF.

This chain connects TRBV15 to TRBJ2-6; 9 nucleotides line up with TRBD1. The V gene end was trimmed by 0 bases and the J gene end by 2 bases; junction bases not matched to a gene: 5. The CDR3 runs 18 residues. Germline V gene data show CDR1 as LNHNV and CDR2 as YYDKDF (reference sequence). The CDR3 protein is CATSRDSWTGAGANVLTF. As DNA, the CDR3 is TGTGCCACCAGCAGAGATTCTTGGACAGGGGCTGGGGCCAACGTCCTGACTTTC.

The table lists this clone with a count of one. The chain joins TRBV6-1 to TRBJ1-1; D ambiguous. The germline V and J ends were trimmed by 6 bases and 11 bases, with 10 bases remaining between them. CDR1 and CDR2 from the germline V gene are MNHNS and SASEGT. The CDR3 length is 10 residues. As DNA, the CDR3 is TGTGCCAGCAGGAGAGGGAGTGCTTTCTTT. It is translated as CASRRGSAFF.

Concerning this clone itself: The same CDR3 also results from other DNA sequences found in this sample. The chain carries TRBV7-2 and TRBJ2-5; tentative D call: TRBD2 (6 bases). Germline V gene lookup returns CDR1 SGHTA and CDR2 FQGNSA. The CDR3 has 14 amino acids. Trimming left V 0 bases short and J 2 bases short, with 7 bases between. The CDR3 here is CASSLASGQETQYF. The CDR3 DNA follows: TGTGCCAGCAGCTTAGCGAGCGGGCAAGAGACCCAGTACTTC. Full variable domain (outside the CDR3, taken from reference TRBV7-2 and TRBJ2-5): GAGVSQSPSNKVTEKGKDVELRCDPISGHTALYWYRQSLGQGLEFLIYFQGNSAPDKSGLPSDRFSAERTGGSVSTLTIQRTQQEDSAVYLCASSLASGQETQYFGPGTRLLVL.

The CDR3 DNA is TGTGCCAGCAGCATTACAGCGAAGGAGACCCAGTACTTC. Translation gives CASSITAKETQYF. V and J are TRBV11-3 and TRBJ2-5; D uncertain. The germline V gene has CDR1 SGHNT and CDR2 YENEEA. The V end was cut by 5 bases, the J end by 5 bases, with 12 bases between. CDR3 length: 13 amino acids.

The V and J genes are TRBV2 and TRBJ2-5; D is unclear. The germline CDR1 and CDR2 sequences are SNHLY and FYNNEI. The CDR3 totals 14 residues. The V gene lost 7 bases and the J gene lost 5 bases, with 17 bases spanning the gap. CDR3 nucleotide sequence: TGTGCCAGCACCTCTATGGCCCTCGGGGAGACCCAGTACTTC. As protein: CASTSMALGETQYF.

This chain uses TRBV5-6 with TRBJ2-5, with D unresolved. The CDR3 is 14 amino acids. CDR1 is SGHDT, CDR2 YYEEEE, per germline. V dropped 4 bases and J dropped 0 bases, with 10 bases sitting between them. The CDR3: CASSRHRDQETQYF. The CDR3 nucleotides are TGTGCCAGCAGCCGACACCGGGACCAAGAGACCCAGTACTTC.

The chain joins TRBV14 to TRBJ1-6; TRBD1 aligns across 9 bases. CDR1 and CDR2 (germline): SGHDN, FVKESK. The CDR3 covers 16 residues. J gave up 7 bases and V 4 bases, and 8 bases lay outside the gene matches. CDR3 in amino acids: CASSRTSGTGNSPLHF. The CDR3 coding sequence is TGTGCCAGCAGCCGGACCTCCGGGACAGGGAATTCACCCCTCCACTTT.

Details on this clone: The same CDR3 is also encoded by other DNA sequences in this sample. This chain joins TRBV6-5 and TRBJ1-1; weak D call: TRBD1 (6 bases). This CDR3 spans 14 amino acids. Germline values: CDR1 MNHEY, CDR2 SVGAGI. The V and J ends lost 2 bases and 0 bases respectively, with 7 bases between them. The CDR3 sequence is CASSYGTLNTEAFF. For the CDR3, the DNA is TGTGCCAGCAGTTACGGGACACTGAACACTGAAGCTTTCTTT.

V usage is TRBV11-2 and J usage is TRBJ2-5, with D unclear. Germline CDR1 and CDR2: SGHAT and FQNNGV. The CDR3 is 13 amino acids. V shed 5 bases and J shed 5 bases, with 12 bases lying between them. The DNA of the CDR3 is TGTGCCAGCAGCCAACCTTTCCCCGAGACCCAGTACTTC. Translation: CASSQPFPETQYF.

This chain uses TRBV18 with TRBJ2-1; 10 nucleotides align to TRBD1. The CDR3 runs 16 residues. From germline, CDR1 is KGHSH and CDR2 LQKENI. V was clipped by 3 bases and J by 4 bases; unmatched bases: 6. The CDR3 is CASSPPTGGLYNEQFF. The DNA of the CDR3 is TGTGCCAGCTCACCTCCGACAGGGGGCCTTTACAATGAGCAGTTCTTC.

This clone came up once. The CDR3 region is CASSVGGSLYEQYF. CDR3 DNA sequence: TGTGCCAGCAGCGTAGGAGGGAGCCTCTACGAGCAGTACTTC. The V gene is TRBV9, the J gene TRBJ2-7, with D tentatively TRBD2 (5 bases). Trimming cost V 0 bases and J 3 bases, with 10 bases left between them. The germline V gene has CDR1 SGDLS and CDR2 YYNGEE. The CDR3 contains 14 residues.

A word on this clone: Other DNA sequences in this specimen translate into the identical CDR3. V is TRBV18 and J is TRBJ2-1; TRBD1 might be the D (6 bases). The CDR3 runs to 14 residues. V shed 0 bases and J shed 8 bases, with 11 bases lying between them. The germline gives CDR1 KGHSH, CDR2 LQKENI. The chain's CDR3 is CASSPPAGDDEQFF. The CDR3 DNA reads TGTGCCAGCTCACCACCGGCAGGGGACGATGAGCAGTTCTTC. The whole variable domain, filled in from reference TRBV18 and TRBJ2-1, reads NAGVMQNPRHLVRRRGQEARLRCSPMKGHSHVYWYRQLPEEGLKFMVYLQKENIIDESGMPKERFSAEFPKEGPSILRIQQVVRGDSAAYFCASSPPAGDDEQFFGPGTRLTVL.

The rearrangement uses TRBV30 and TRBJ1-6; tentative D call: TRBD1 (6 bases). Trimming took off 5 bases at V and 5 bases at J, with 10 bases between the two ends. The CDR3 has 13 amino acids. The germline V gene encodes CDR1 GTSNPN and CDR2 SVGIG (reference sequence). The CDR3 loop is CAWGDIHNSPLHF. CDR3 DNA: TGTGCCTGGGGGGACATCCATAATTCACCCCTCCACTTT.

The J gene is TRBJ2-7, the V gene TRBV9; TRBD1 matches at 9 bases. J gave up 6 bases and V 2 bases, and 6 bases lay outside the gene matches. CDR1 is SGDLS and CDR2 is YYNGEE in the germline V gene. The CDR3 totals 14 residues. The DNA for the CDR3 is TGTGCCAGCAGCGTGGGACAGGGTAAGGGCGAGCAGTACTTC. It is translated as CASSVGQGKGEQYF.

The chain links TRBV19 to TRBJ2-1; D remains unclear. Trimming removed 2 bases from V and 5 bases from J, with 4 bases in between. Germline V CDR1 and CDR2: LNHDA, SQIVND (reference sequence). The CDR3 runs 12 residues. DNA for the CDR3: TGTGCCAGTAGTATAATAGACAATGAGCAGTTCTTC. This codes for CASSIIDNEQFF.

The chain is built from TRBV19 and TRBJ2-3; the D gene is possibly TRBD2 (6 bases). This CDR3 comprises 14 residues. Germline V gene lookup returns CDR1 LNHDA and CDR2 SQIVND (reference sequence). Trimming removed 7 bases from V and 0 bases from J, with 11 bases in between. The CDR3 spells CASKDGGSTDTQYF. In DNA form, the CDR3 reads TGTGCCAGTAAAGACGGGGGTAGCACAGATACGCAGTATTTT.